The present entry profiles one TCR beta chain with its context. Its antigen is unidentified. The junction shows a germline mismatch at one end, possibly a read error. Use of 60 Vbeta and 13 Jbeta primers characterized the PCR. Assay: immunoSEQ multiplex PCR; the TCRdb copy retains only in-frame clones and omits some. This sample has more than 110,000 clones, with around 72% found just once. CDR3 length: 15 amino acids. Germline values: CDR1 SEHNR, CDR2 FQNEAQ (reference sequence). The data derive from a study of cytomegalovirus exposure and HLA in healthy donors. Study-level points and caveats: The analysis excluded some indistinguishable V segments, including TRBV6-2 and TRBV6-3. Later, an analysis found that common viral pathogens appeared to be linked with several of the most significant clusters. HLA restriction was apparent for most CMV-associated TCR beta chains in a later analysis. Most TCR sequences showed up rarely, but some public TCRs showed up in many donors.

The sequencing sample was made of PBMCs. The chain combines TRBV7-9 with TRBJ1-1; 7 bases are a match to TRBD1. The clonotype comes from a woman in her thirties or forties in good health and CMV-seronegative. CDR3 loop: CSSSFTTGLNTEAFF. CDR3 nucleotide sequence: TGTTCCAGCAGCTTCACGACAGGGTTAAACACTGAAGCTTTCTTT.